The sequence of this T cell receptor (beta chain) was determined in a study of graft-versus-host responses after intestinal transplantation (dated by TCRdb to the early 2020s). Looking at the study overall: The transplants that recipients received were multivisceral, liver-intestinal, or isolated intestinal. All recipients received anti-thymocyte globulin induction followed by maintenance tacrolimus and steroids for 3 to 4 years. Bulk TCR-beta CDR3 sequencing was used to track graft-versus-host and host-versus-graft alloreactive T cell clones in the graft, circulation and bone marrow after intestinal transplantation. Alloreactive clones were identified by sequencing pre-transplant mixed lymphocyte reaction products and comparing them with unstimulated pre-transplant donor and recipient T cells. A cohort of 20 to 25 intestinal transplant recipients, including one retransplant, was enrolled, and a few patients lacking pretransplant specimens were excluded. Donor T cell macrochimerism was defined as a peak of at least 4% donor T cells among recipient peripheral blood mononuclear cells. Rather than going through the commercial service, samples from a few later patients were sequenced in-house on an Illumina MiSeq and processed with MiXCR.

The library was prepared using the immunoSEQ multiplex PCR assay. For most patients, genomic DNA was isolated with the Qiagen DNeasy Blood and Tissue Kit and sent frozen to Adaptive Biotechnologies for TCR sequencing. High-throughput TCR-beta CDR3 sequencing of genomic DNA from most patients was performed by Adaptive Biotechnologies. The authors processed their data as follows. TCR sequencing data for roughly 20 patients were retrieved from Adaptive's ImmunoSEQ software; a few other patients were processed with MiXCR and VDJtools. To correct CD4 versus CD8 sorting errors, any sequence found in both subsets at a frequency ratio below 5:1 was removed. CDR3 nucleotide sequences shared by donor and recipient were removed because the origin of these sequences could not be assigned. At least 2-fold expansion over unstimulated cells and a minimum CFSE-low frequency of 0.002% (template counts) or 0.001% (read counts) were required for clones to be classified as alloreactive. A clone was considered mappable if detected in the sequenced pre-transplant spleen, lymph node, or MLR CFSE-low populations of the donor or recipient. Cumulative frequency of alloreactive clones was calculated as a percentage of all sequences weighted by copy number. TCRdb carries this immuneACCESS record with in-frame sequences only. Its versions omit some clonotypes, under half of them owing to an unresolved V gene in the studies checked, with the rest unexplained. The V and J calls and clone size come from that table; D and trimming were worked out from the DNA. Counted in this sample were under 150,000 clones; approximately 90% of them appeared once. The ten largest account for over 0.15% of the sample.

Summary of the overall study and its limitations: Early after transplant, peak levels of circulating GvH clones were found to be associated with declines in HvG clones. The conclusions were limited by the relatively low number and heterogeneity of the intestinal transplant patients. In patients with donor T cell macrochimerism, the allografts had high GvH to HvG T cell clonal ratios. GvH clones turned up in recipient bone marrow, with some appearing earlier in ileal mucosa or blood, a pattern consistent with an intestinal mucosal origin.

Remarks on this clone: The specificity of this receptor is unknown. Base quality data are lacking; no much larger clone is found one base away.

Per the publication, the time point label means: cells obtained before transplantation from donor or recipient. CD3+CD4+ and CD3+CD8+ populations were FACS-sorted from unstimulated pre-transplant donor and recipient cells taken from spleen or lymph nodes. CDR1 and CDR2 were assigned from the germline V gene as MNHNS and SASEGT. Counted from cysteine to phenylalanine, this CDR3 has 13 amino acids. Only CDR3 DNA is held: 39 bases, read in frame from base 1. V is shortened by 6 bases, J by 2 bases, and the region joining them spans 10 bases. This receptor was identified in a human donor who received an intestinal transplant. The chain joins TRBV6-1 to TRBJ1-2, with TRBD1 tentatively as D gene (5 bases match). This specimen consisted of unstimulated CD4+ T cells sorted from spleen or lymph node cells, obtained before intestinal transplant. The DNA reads TGTGCCAGCAGACCGGACACCAACTATGGCTACACCTTC. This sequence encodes CASRPDTNYGYTF.